This passage covers 29 T cell receptor beta chains from one sample sequenced in a study of naive and memory T cell subsets. Two oligonucleotides, mixed equimolar, formed the beta constant-region primer covering TRBC1 and TRBC2. MiXCR, run by TCRdb on the UMI-ligation and nested PCR reads, gives a single entry per CDR3 protein. The repertoire holds roughly 98,000 distinct CDR3 sequences, 6% to 7.5% seen once, with around 1.5% in the top ten. The sequenced sample was central memory CD4+ T cells from blood. These receptors were taken from a human donor in good health.

This clonotype was observed many times. V is TRBV12-3 or TRBV12-4 and J is TRBJ2-7; D unresolved. V was clipped by 1 base and J by 6 bases, with 4 bases between them. The CDR3 consists of 11 residues. The DNA for the CDR3 is TGTGCCAGCAGTTTAGTCCTCGAGCAGTACTTC. It yields the protein CASSLVLEQYF.

V and J are TRBV28 and TRBJ1-1; D remains ambiguous. Germline CDR1 MDHEN, CDR2 SYDVKM. V gave up 1 base and J gave up 2 bases, with 2 bases separating them. There are 12 residues in the CDR3. CDR3 region: CASSLLNTEAFF. In DNA form, the CDR3 reads TGTGCCAGCAGTTTATTAAACACTGAAGCTTTCTTT.

This clonotype was picked up a small number of times. The V gene is TRBV20-1, the J gene TRBJ2-7, with D possibly being TRBD2 (6 bases). Trimming took off 0 bases at V and 3 bases at J, with 15 bases between the two ends. Germline V gives CDR1 DFQATT, CDR2 SNEGSKA (reference sequence). The length of the CDR3 is 15 residues. The CDR3 DNA is TGCAGTGCTAGAGATGGAGCGGGCAGTCACTACGAGCAGTACTTC. This codes for CSARDGAGSHYEQYF.

This clonotype appeared many times. V is TRBV6-2 or TRBV6-3 and J is TRBJ2-7; D might be TRBD2 (5 bases). Between the trimmed V and J ends, which lost 5 bases and 1 base, there was a span of 15 bases. Germline V gives CDR1 MNHEY, CDR2 SVGEGT. CDR3 length: 15 residues. This CDR3 is CASSRTGRRSYEQYF. CDR3 coding DNA: TGTGCCAGCAGTCGGACTGGACGGAGGTCCTACGAGCAGTACTTC.

This clonotype was observed a handful of times. The genes are TRBV18 and TRBJ1-3; D call uncertain. Germline V gene sequence: CDR1 KGHSH, CDR2 LQKENI. CDR3 size: 14 residues. V dropped 3 bases and J dropped 5 bases, with 11 bases sitting between them. The CDR3 sequence is CASSPSGQRNTIYF. The CDR3 bases are TGTGCCAGCTCACCGTCTGGGCAGAGAAACACCATATATTTT.

At least ten counts were recorded for this clonotype. This chain connects TRBV7-2 to TRBJ2-7; 9 positions agree with TRBD2. Germline CDR1 reads SGHTA; CDR2 reads FQGNSA. With V trimmed by 3 bases and J by 6 bases, 6 bases remained unmatched. The CDR3 has 14 residues. The chain's CDR3 is CASSLSGGRSEQYF. CDR3 nucleotide sequence: TGTGCCAGCAGCTTGAGCGGGGGGCGGTCCGAGCAGTACTTC.

This clonotype was picked up many times. The genes are TRBV6-1 and TRBJ1-4; D gene uncertain. The CDR3 covers 14 residues. Looked up from germline, CDR1 is MNHNS and CDR2 is SASEGT. V was trimmed by 2 bases and J by 4 bases, leaving 8 bases between them. This CDR3 is CASSEYGLNEKLFF. CDR3 DNA: TGTGCCAGCAGTGAATATGGCCTTAATGAAAAACTGTTTTTT.

This clonotype was counted a few times. This chain connects TRBV7-2 to TRBJ2-2, with D possibly TRBD1 on 5 matching bases. Trimming removed 7 bases at V and 1 base at J, with 10 bases between. Germline loops: CDR1 SGHTA, CDR2 FQGNSA. This CDR3 has 14 residues. The CDR3 reads CASKKGVNTGELFF. DNA for the CDR3: TGTGCCAGCAAAAAAGGGGTGAACACCGGGGAGCTGTTTTTT.

This clonotype was seen more than once but under ten times. This chain links TRBV7-2 with TRBJ2-3; 8 bases are a match to TRBD2. CDR1 SGHTA and CDR2 FQGNSA come from the germline V gene. Trimming cost V 6 bases and J 2 bases; bases outside gene matches: 7. There are 15 residues in the CDR3. The chain's CDR3 is CASSYVAGNTDTQYF. For the CDR3, the DNA is TGTGCCAGCAGTTACGTAGCGGGGAACACAGATACGCAGTATTTT.

The chain joins TRBV11-2 to TRBJ2-3; D is ambiguous. Looked up from germline, CDR1 is SGHAT and CDR2 is FQNNGV. V was clipped by 0 bases and J by 0 bases, with 7 bases between them. The CDR3 runs 15 residues. The CDR3 sequence: CASSLEGFSTDTQYF. The CDR3 DNA reads TGTGCCAGCAGCTTAGAGGGATTTAGCACAGATACGCAGTATTTT.

This clonotype was seen at least ten times. The genes are TRBV6-1 and TRBJ2-1; 10 bases line up with TRBD2. The CDR3 sequence is 14 residues long. Germline CDR1 and CDR2: MNHNS and SASEGT. V was clipped by 9 bases and J by 4 bases; unmatched bases: 6. CDR3 loop: CASSLAGAYNEQFF. As DNA, the CDR3 is TGTGCCAGTAGTCTAGCGGGGGCTTACAATGAGCAGTTCTTC.

This clonotype was seen many times. The chain employs TRBV5-6 and TRBJ2-3; D is perhaps TRBD2 (5 bases). CDR1 SGHDT and CDR2 YYEEEE come from the germline V gene. The CDR3 runs 15 residues. Deletions cut 2 bases from V and 4 bases from J, with 14 bases between. The CDR3 nucleotides read TGTGCCAGCAGCTTTGGGCTAGTGCGGGCAGATACGCAGTATTTT. As protein: CASSFGLVRADTQYF.

This clonotype has only a few counts. This sequence joins TRBV30 and TRBJ2-1; D perhaps matches TRBD2 (6 bases). Germline V lookup: CDR1 GTSNPN, CDR2 SVGIG (reference sequence). CDR3 length: 12 amino acids. V gave up 1 base and J gave up 10 bases, with 11 bases separating them. CDR3 residues: CAWSEGGREQFF. DNA of the CDR3: TGTGCCTGGAGTGAGGGTGGGAGGGAGCAGTTCTTC.

V gene TRBV6-2 or TRBV6-3 combines with J gene TRBJ2-2; D is perhaps TRBD2 (6 bases). The CDR3 totals 16 residues. V was shortened by 2 bases and J by 5 bases, with 15 bases between the two germline ends. Germline assignment: CDR1 MNHEY and CDR2 SVGEGT. The CDR3 loop is CASSYRLGPGTGELFF. DNA of the CDR3: TGTGCCAGCAGTTACCGACTAGGGCCCGGGACCGGGGAGCTGTTTTTT.

This clonotype has a handful of counts. The chain links TRBV5-1 to TRBJ2-2; D could derive from TRBD1 or TRBD2 (5 bases each). From germline, CDR1 is SGHRS and CDR2 YFSETQ. The CDR3 loop spans 18 amino acids. Trimming shortened V by 0 bases and J by 0 bases, and 15 bases separated the two germline ends. CDR3 bases: TGCGCCAGCAGCTTGGCCCACACGGGACGTACGAACACCGGGGAGCTGTTTTTT. It yields the protein CASSLAHTGRTNTGELFF.

This clonotype has at least ten counts. In nucleotides, the CDR3 is TGCAGTGCTTCCGACAGGGGGCCAGTGGGATACGGCTACACCTTC. Translating gives CSASDRGPVGYGYTF. This chain uses TRBV20-1 with TRBJ1-2, with TRBD1 identical over 10 bases. Germline V gene sequence: CDR1 DFQATT, CDR2 SNEGSKA (reference sequence). CDR3 length equals 15 residues. V lost 5 bases and J lost 8; bases outside the gene matches: 14.

This clonotype was observed many times. The rearrangement uses TRBV29-1 and TRBJ1-5; maybe TRBD1 (5 bases). Per the germline V gene, CDR1 is SQVTM and CDR2 is ANQGSEA. Trimming stripped 4 bases from V and 3 bases from J, with 10 bases between. This CDR3 is 13 amino acids long. The CDR3 loop is CSVGGVSNQPQHF. The CDR3 coding sequence is TGCAGCGTTGGGGGGGTATCCAATCAGCCCCAGCATTTT.

This clonotype was detected many times. The chain has TRBV4-2 and TRBJ1-1; D is ambiguous. The CDR3 consists of 15 residues. The V gene's germline CDR1 is LGHNA and CDR2 YNFKEQ. The V gene lost 1 base and the J gene lost 1 base, with 10 bases spanning the gap. CDR3 in DNA: TGTGCCAGCAGCCAAGGGGAAATGGGGAACACTGAAGCTTTCTTT. Its translation is CASSQGEMGNTEAFF.

This clonotype was seen only a few times. The CDR3 coding sequence is TGTGCCTGGACCCTCGGGCAGGGGACTGAAGCTTTCTTT. Amino acid sequence: CAWTLGQGTEAFF. The J gene is TRBJ1-1, the V gene TRBV30; TRBD1 might be the D (6 bases). The CDR3 has 13 amino acids. With 4 bases removed from V and 5 bases from J, the gap between germline ends came to 14 bases. Germline loops: CDR1 GTSNPN, CDR2 SVGIG (reference sequence).

The V call is TRBV3-1, the J call TRBJ2-7, with a possible D match to TRBD1 (6 bases). V lost 0 bases to trimming and J lost 6 bases, with 18 bases between them. The CDR3 has 16 residues. CDR1 and CDR2 from the germline V gene are LGHDT and YNNKEL (reference sequence). The DNA of the CDR3 is TGTGCCAGCAGCCAAGACACCCCCCGTTGGGGGCTCGAGCAGTACTTC. Amino acids: CASSQDTPRWGLEQYF.

The rearrangement uses TRBV3-1 and TRBJ2-7; no reliable D call. Trimming shortened V by 6 bases and J by 6 bases, and 21 bases separated the two germline ends. CDR3 length: 15 amino acids. Germline CDR1 reads LGHDT; CDR2 reads YNNKEL (reference sequence). CDR3 DNA: TGTGCCAGCAGTTTAGGAGCTCTTCCCCTTGGCGAGCAGTACTTC. Translation gives CASSLGALPLGEQYF.

The table lists this clonotype with a few counts. This sequence joins TRBV5-6 and TRBJ1-1; TRBD1 is a possible D gene (5 bases). Per germline, CDR1 SGHDT and CDR2 YYEEEE. This CDR3 contains 16 residues. The V gene lost 1 base and the J gene lost 2 bases, with 15 bases spanning the gap. Written as DNA, the CDR3 is TGTGCCAGCAGCTTGTTTGGCGTGGGGGGAAACACTGAAGCTTTCTTT. Encoded protein: CASSLFGVGGNTEAFF.

At least ten counts were recorded for this clonotype. V gene TRBV20-1 combines with J gene TRBJ1-2; D ambiguous. CDR1 and CDR2 from the germline V gene are DFQATT and SNEGSKA (reference sequence). V was cut by 4 bases and J by 8 bases, with 14 bases left in between. CDR3 length: 12 amino acids. The CDR3 nucleotides are TGCAGTGCTAAAGGACCTGACAAGGGCTACACCTTC. It yields the protein CSAKGPDKGYTF.

Only a few counts were recorded for this clonotype. V is TRBV7-2 and J is TRBJ2-5, with no clear D. V lost 3 bases to trimming and J lost 5 bases, with 13 bases between them. Germline V gene data show CDR1 as SGHTA and CDR2 as FQGNSA. The CDR3 is 14 residues long. CDR3: CASSFAAGVETQYF. DNA for the CDR3: TGTGCCAGCAGCTTCGCGGCCGGTGTTGAGACCCAGTACTTC.

This clonotype has a count of ten or more. The CDR3 loop reads CASKEAGGSKNIQYF. The CDR3 bases are TGTGCCAGTAAGGAGGCAGGGGGGAGCAAAAACATTCAGTACTTC. The chain couples TRBV19 to TRBJ2-4, with D possibly being TRBD1 (7 bases). Germline CDR1 and CDR2: LNHDA and SQIVND (reference sequence). The V and J ends lost 7 bases and 3 bases respectively, with 16 bases between them. The CDR3 is 15 residues long.

This clonotype was counted at least ten times. The J gene is TRBJ2-3, the V gene TRBV28; D not certain. The germline CDR1 and CDR2 sequences are MDHEN and SYDVKM. Trimming stripped 6 bases from V and 1 base from J, with 14 bases between. The CDR3 has 15 amino acids. The CDR3 DNA sequence: TGTGCCAGCAGCCCCGAGATCCGCGGCACAGATACGCAGTATTTT. Protein sequence: CASSPEIRGTDTQYF.

The rearrangement uses TRBV6-1 and TRBJ2-3, with TRBD2 matching over 10 bases. V lost 5 bases to trimming and J lost 2 bases; unmatched junction nucleotides: 4. The CDR3 runs to 15 residues. Germline V gene lookup returns CDR1 MNHNS and CDR2 SASEGT. CDR3 DNA: TGTGCCAGCAGTAAACTAGCGGGGAACACAGATACGCAGTATTTT. This translates into CASSKLAGNTDTQYF.

The J gene is TRBJ1-4, the V gene TRBV5-6; D not certain. Trimming left V 0 bases short and J 1 base short, with 4 bases between. Per germline, CDR1 SGHDT and CDR2 YYEEEE. The CDR3 contains 14 residues. The CDR3 here is CASSLDRTNEKLFF. The CDR3 DNA reads as TGTGCCAGCAGCTTGGACCGAACTAATGAAAAACTGTTTTTT.

The genes are TRBV20-1 and TRBJ2-7; no reliable D call. This CDR3 is 13 amino acids long. The germline V gene encodes CDR1 DFQATT and CDR2 SNEGSKA (reference sequence). Trimming took 0 bases from V and 3 from J, leaving 9 bases between them. CDR3 sequence reads: CSAREPPYYEQYF. CDR3 DNA: TGCAGTGCTAGAGAGCCCCCGTACTACGAGCAGTACTTC.